The TCR beta chain described here comes from a study of T cell clonotyping in hematopoietic cell transplantation (dated by TCRdb to the early 2020s). About the study as a whole: A total of 150 or so blood samples were gathered in the study from approximately 32 consecutive transplant recipients along with their related donors. Recruitment of patients was conducted between late 2015 and January 2017, and follow-up was continued until late 2020 or death. Here is what the overall study found, with its caveats: Inverse Simpson Index values from donors and from recipients before transplant predicted broader TCR repertoire diversity after transplant. The sample size was limited, and CD4 and CD8 repertoire contributions could not be separated because cells were not sorted. Overlap with donor repertoires was found for only a small fraction of recipient repertoires, with over 97% found to appear de novo at the given depth. A decrease in recipient TCR diversity was observed after transplant, and a progressive increase in pathologically expanded clonotypes was seen from day 30 to day 180.

As regards this clone: No cognate antigen has been identified for it. Base qualities are not provided; no much larger clone lies one nucleotide away.

For TCR beta sequencing, blood samples came from the related transplant donors. Nuclei Lysis Solution was used to extract genomic DNA from fresh or cryopreserved unfractionated peripheral blood mononuclear cells. With the immunoSEQ assay, which is a bias-controlled multiplex PCR relying on V- and J-specific primers, TCR beta CDR3 regions were amplified from genomic DNA. In a second PCR step, the CDR3 amplicons were tagged with a proprietary barcode plus Illumina adapter sequences. An Illumina MiSeq instrument was used to sequence the CDR3 libraries. The authors' pipeline ran thus. immunoSEQ Analyzer 3.0 was used for export and quality control, with R Bioconductor and Immunarch used for downstream analyses. Only productive rearrangements in the normalized downsampled data set were used to calculate repertoire metrics. In the normalized cohort, a clonotype counted as pathologically expanded if the clonotype was larger than 5 templates. Repertoire diversity was measured with the Inverse Simpson Index. CMV-specificity analyses were carried out on the non-normalized data set to capture all clonotypes. In its TCRdb copy, this immuneACCESS table keeps in-frame sequences only and misses some clones. Where compared with another copy, unresolved V genes explain less than half of these, and the others have no known cause. The DNA gave D and trimming, while V, J and clone size come from that table. Here the sample has several thousand clones; less than 95% occur a single time. Jointly, the top ten make up 5% to 6% of the sample.

This TCR came from a middle-aged man in good health. Some clones in this sample may be carry-over from other donors' samples. Source material: peripheral blood mononuclear cells.

The CDR3 loop reads CASGHGQGPSGNTIYF. The DNA reads as follows: TGTGCTAGTGGCCATGGACAGGGCCCCTCTGGAAACACCATATATTTT. This chain is built from TRBV12-5 and TRBJ1-3, and 8 junction bases match TRBD1. The CDR1 and CDR2 encoded by the germline V gene are LGHNT and FRNRAP. Trimming accounts for 6 bases at V and 0 bases at J, while the number of junction bases matched to no gene is 7. Reading from cysteine to phenylalanine, the CDR3 counts 16 amino acids. Only the CDR3 region is kept as DNA, spanning 48 bases read in frame from base 1.